What follows are 22 T cell receptor beta chains derived from one specimen sequenced in a study of early T cells in non-severe SARS-CoV-2 infection. One entry per CDR3 protein, called by TCRdb with MiXCR from the 5' RACE reads. The repertoire includes over 35,000 distinct CDR3 sequences, about 5.9% of them detected once, and roughly 8.2% sits in the top ten. The sample in question was whole blood, obtained at baseline. Receptor source: an adult who was a healthcare worker with PCR-confirmed SARS-CoV-2 infection or an uninfected control (not recorded which).

The V and J genes are TRBV7-2 and TRBJ2-6; D ambiguous. The germline CDR1 and CDR2 sequences are SGHTA and FQGNSA. The CDR3 is made up of 16 amino acids. Trimming shortened V by 3 bases and J by 0 bases, and 9 bases separated the two germline ends. The CDR3 loop reads CASSFYLGSGANVLTF. For the CDR3, the DNA is TGTGCCAGCAGCTTTTACCTTGGCTCTGGGGCCAACGTCCTGACTTTC.

The table lists this clonotype with many counts. In DNA form, the CDR3 reads TGCAGTGCTAGAATAGCGGGGGGGAAAAAAGAGACCCAGTACTTC. It encodes CSARIAGGKKETQYF. The chain employs TRBV20-1 and TRBJ2-5, with TRBD2 identical over 11 bases. The length of the CDR3 is 15 residues. Germline CDR1 reads DFQATT; CDR2 reads SNEGSKA (reference sequence). V lost 2 bases, J lost 3 bases, and 5 bases stayed unmatched.

This clonotype was detected only a few times. The chain links TRBV20-1 to TRBJ2-5; a possible D gene is TRBD2 (5 bases). The V gene's germline CDR1 is DFQATT and CDR2 SNEGSKA (reference sequence). V dropped 5 bases and J dropped 1 base, with 11 bases sitting between them. CDR3 size: 13 residues. CDR3 nucleotides: TGCAGTGCTGGAGGACGAGTCCAAGAGACCCAGTACTTC. It translates to CSAGGRVQETQYF.

This clonotype was seen at least ten times. This chain joins TRBV20-1 and TRBJ1-5; 7 nucleotides agree with TRBD1. This CDR3 contains 17 residues. Trimming took 3 bases from V and 1 from J; bases not matched to a gene: 12. Per the germline V gene, CDR1 is DFQATT and CDR2 is SNEGSKA (reference sequence). The CDR3, as DNA: TGCAGTGCTAGGAACAGGGGCCATATGGGGAGCAATCAGCCCCAGCATTTT. This codes for CSARNRGHMGSNQPQHF.

This clonotype was recorded at least ten times. This sequence joins TRBV7-8 and TRBJ2-3, with 7 bases that match TRBD2. The CDR3 loop spans 13 amino acids. Germline-derived CDR1 and CDR2 are SGHVS and FQNEAQ. V dropped 8 bases and J dropped 4; count of bases not matched to a gene: 6. CDR3 sequence: CASRGRVPDTQYF. CDR3 DNA: TGTGCCAGCCGTGGGAGGGTTCCAGATACGCAGTATTTT.

This clonotype was found many times. The V and J genes are TRBV28 and TRBJ1-2; D is possibly TRBD1 (6 bases). The germline V gene has CDR1 MDHEN and CDR2 SYDVKM. This CDR3 has 14 amino acids. The germline V and J ends were trimmed by 6 bases and 1 base, with 12 bases remaining between them. The CDR3 region is CASSSFRGNYGYTF. The CDR3 nucleotides read TGTGCCAGCAGCTCCTTCAGGGGTAACTATGGCTACACCTTC.

This clonotype has at least ten counts. The chain links TRBV6-1 to TRBJ2-5, with 8 bases lining up with TRBD1. The CDR3 totals 17 residues. The V segment lost 0 bases and the J segment 1 base; nucleotides outside the gene matches: 7. From germline, CDR1 is MNHNS and CDR2 SASEGT. CDR3: CASSEARDRGIQETQYF. CDR3 coding DNA: TGTGCCAGCAGTGAAGCTCGAGACAGGGGAATCCAAGAGACCCAGTACTTC.

This clonotype was counted a few times. The chain joins TRBV11-2 to TRBJ2-7, with D perhaps matching TRBD1 or TRBD2 (5 bases each). The CDR3 loop spans 12 amino acids. CDR1 is SGHAT and CDR2 is FQNNGV in the germline V gene. V was trimmed by 4 bases and J by 2 bases, leaving 6 bases between them. For the CDR3, the DNA is TGTGCCAGCAGCTCGGGGCCCTACGAGCAGTACTTC. Protein: CASSSGPYEQYF.

This clonotype showed up just a few times. A much larger clone sits a single nucleotide away, making a read error possible. The J gene is TRBJ2-1, the V gene TRBV7-2; D is unclear. Germline V gene lookup returns CDR1 SGHTA and CDR2 FQGNSA. CDR3 size: 10 residues. The CDR3 here is CASSDNVQFF. DNA for the CDR3: TGTGCCAGCAGCGACAATGTGCAGTTCTTC.

This clonotype was picked up many times. The chain employs TRBV12-3 or TRBV12-4 and TRBJ2-4, with 7 bases aligning to TRBD1. This CDR3 has 20 amino acids. With V trimmed by 4 bases and J by 4 bases, 22 bases remained unmatched. Written as DNA, the CDR3 is TGTGCCAGCAGTTCGCAGACCCTCGGACAGGTAGCAGCCAAAAAAAACATTCAGTACTTC. Translation gives CASSSQTLGQVAAKKNIQYF.

A few counts support this clonotype. The gene calls are TRBV13 and TRBJ1-3, with TRBD1 identical over 7 bases. The CDR3 length is 14 residues. The V gene's germline CDR1 is PRHDT and CDR2 FYEKMQ (reference sequence). V trimming: 5 bases; J trimming: 3 bases; junction bases outside the gene matches: 4. CDR3 protein: CASSPTGYGNTIYF. The CDR3 coding sequence is TGTGCCAGCAGCCCGACAGGGTATGGAAACACCATATATTTT.

Details on this clonotype: A read error may be the cause here, since a much bigger clone is one base away. The chain has TRBV28 and TRBJ2-2; tentatively, D is TRBD1 (6 bases). Trimming took off 8 bases at V and 2 bases at J, with 12 bases between the two ends. The CDR3 extends over 14 amino acids. Germline values: CDR1 MDHEN, CDR2 SYDVKM. In DNA, the CDR3 is TGTGCCAGCCAAGGGACAACAAACACCGGGGAGCTGTTTTTT. It yields the protein CASQGTTNTGELFF.

This chain joins TRBV27 and TRBJ2-7, with TRBD1 as a possible D gene (6 bases). With 6 bases removed from V and 0 bases from J, the gap between germline ends came to 9 bases. In germline, CDR1 is MNHEY, CDR2 SMNVEV (reference sequence). The CDR3 is 13 amino acids. CDR3 residues: CASRQGSSYEQYF. DNA for the CDR3: TGTGCCAGCAGACAGGGAAGCTCCTACGAGCAGTACTTC.

This clonotype was seen repeatedly, ten times or more. The rearrangement uses TRBV10-1 and TRBJ2-3; TRBD2 aligns across 7 bases. Trimming cost V 6 bases and J 6 bases; bases outside gene matches: 3. From germline, CDR1 is WNHNN and CDR2 SYGVQD (reference sequence). The CDR3 totals 12 residues. Here the CDR3 DNA reads TGCGCCAGCAGCCCCGGGAGGGATACGCAGTATTTT. It encodes CASSPGRDTQYF.

This clonotype appeared many times. The chain has TRBV30 and TRBJ2-1; 11 bases are shared with TRBD1. The ends lost 3 bases at V and 4 bases at J; junction bases unmatched: 5. The CDR3 length is 15 residues. The germline V gene encodes CDR1 GTSNPN and CDR2 SVGIG (reference sequence). This chain's CDR3 is CAWREGQGGYNEQFF. For the CDR3, the DNA is TGTGCCTGGAGGGAGGGACAGGGGGGATACAATGAGCAGTTCTTC.

This clonotype was observed a few times. This chain connects TRBV7-6 to TRBJ2-7, with 7 positions matching TRBD1. Germline-derived CDR1 and CDR2 are SGHVS and FNYEAQ. CDR3 length: 14 amino acids. The ends lost 5 bases at V and 4 bases at J; junction bases unmatched: 8. The CDR3 reads CASSVGGAGYEQYF. The DNA for the CDR3 is TGTGCCAGCAGCGTAGGGGGCGCTGGATACGAGCAGTACTTC.

The J gene is TRBJ2-7, the V gene TRBV12-3 or TRBV12-4; 8 bases map to TRBD1. The CDR3 totals 14 residues. The V and J ends lost 3 bases and 6 bases, in that order; junction bases with no gene match: 7. The CDR3 here is CASSFPAGGAEQYF. The CDR3 nucleotides are TGTGCCAGCAGTTTCCCGGCAGGGGGCGCCGAGCAGTACTTC.

This clonotype has ten or more counts. The chain links TRBV5-5 to TRBJ2-7, with 8 bases lining up with TRBD2. The CDR3 is 15 residues long. From germline, CDR1 is SGHKS and CDR2 YYEKEE (reference sequence). V was pared by 4 bases and J by 3 bases, with 9 bases of the junction left unmatched. Written as DNA, the CDR3 is TGTGCCAGCAGCCGCCTTGGCGGGGGGTTCTACGAGCAGTACTTC. Translated: CASSRLGGGFYEQYF.

The chain has TRBV7-9 and TRBJ1-1, with D possibly being TRBD1 (5 bases). Germline V gene sequence: CDR1 SEHNR, CDR2 FQNEAQ (reference sequence). The CDR3 runs 14 residues. V lost 1 base to trimming and J lost 2 bases, with 8 bases between them. The CDR3 sequence: CASSLGDRNTEAFF. The CDR3 bases are TGTGCCAGCAGCTTAGGAGACAGAAACACTGAAGCTTTCTTT. Variable domain in full (rest from reference TRBV7-9 and TRBJ1-1): DTGVSQNPRHKITKRGQNVTFRCDPISEHNRLYWYRQTLGQGPEFLTYFQNEAQLEKSRLLSDRFSAERPKGSFSTLEIQRTEQGDSAMYLCASSLGDRNTEAFFGQGTRLTVV.

The table lists this clonotype with many counts. J is TRBJ2-5 and V is TRBV12-3 or TRBV12-4; the D gene is possibly TRBD2 (6 bases). The CDR3 extends over 15 amino acids. V dropped 5 bases and J dropped 5 bases, with 18 bases sitting between them. CDR3: CASSLGRGSKETQYF. In nucleotides, the CDR3 is TGTGCCAGCAGTCTTGGGCGGGGCAGCAAGGAGACCCAGTACTTC.

At least ten counts were recorded for this clonotype. The V call is TRBV12-3 or TRBV12-4, the J call TRBJ2-5, with D perhaps TRBD1 (6 bases). V lost 6 bases and J lost 4, with 9 bases in between. The CDR3 consists of 12 residues. This chain's CDR3 is CASRTGGETQYF. The CDR3 DNA sequence: TGTGCCAGCAGGACAGGAGGAGAGACCCAGTACTTC.

This clonotype was observed at least ten times. V gene TRBV18 combines with J gene TRBJ1-5; maybe TRBD1 (6 bases). The length of the CDR3 is 15 residues. Germline V gene sequence: CDR1 KGHSH, CDR2 LQKENI. Trimming cost V 3 bases and J 2 bases, with 11 bases left between them. CDR3 DNA: TGTGCCAGCTCACCGGATGGGGGCGGCAATCAGCCCCAGCATTTT. Its protein product is CASSPDGGGNQPQHF.